This record covers a single TCR beta chain. The CDR3 length is 13 residues. Germline loops: CDR1 LNHDA, CDR2 SQIVND (reference sequence). With 5 bases clipped from V and 5 bases from J, the junction kept 4 bases outside the gene matches. The data originate from a study of T cell responses to AZD1222 COVID-19 vaccine. Sequencing used immunoSEQ multiplex PCR; TCRdb keeps in-frame clones, though not all of them. The sample includes about 110,000 clones, roughly 82% of them seen just once. This rearrangement joins TRBV19 to TRBJ1-1; 8 nucleotides line up with TRBD1. Sequencing used peripheral blood, obtained on day 0 of AZD1222 vaccination. The source of this sequence is an adult in good health. The CDR3 DNA reads as TGTGCCAGTAGTCAGGGGGCGTATACTGAAGCTTTCTTT. Its translation: CASSQGAYTEAFF.